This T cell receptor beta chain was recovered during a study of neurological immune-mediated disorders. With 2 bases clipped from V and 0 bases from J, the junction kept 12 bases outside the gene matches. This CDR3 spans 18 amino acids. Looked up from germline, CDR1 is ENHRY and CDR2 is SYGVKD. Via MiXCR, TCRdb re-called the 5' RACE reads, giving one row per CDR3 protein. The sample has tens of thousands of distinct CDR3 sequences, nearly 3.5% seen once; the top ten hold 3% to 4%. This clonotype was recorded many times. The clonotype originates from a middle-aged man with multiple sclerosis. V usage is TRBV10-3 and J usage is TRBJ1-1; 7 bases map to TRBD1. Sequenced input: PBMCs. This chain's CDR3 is CAISEPGGDRALNTEAFF. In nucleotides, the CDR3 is TGTGCCATCAGTGAGCCCGGGGGGGACAGAGCCTTGAACACTGAAGCTTTCTTT.